Listed here are 17 T cell receptor beta chains from one sample, sequenced in a study of Ad26.COV2.S vaccination and SARS-CoV-2 variants. Specified treatment: 19 received Ad26.COV2.S at low or high dose, single or two shots; roughly 5 received placebo; per-sample allocation not given. Samples were taken on day 63 after the first vaccine or placebo injection. Produced via immunoSEQ multiplex PCR; TCRdb's table is partial and in-frame only. The sample carries 350,000 to 500,000 clones, around 90% recorded once. Material: peripheral blood, obtained in a trial of Ad26.COV2.S vaccine versus placebo. These receptors were taken from a person between 18 and 65 years old who received the Ad26.COV2.S COVID-19 vaccine or a placebo.

With regard to this clone: At the DNA level, this CDR3 is encoded by other sequences in the same sample as well. This chain uses TRBV6-5 with TRBJ2-7; TRBD2 aligns across 7 bases. This CDR3 has 13 residues. Germline CDR1 and CDR2: MNHEY and SVGAGI. The trim removed 2 bases at V and 2 bases at J, leaving 0 bases unmatched. CDR3 in DNA: TGTGCCAGCAGTTACGCGGGAGCCTACGAGCAGTACTTC. It is translated as CASSYAGAYEQYF.

The chain carries TRBV6-2 or TRBV6-3 and TRBJ2-7; either TRBD1 or TRBD2 may supply D (5 bases each). The CDR3 contains 16 residues. The germline CDR1 and CDR2 sequences are MNHEY and SVGEGT. Trimming shortened V by 0 bases and J by 2 bases, and 14 bases separated the two germline ends. The CDR3, as DNA: TGTGCCAGCAGTTACTCGAGGGGCGCGAGTACCTACGAGCAGTACTTC. Translation gives CASSYSRGASTYEQYF.

The gene calls are TRBV4-3 and TRBJ2-1, with 14 bases that match TRBD2. The germline gives CDR1 LGHNA, CDR2 YSLEER. This CDR3 spans 18 amino acids. Trimming at V came to 1 base and at J to 0 bases, leaving 2 bases not matched to a gene. The CDR3 here is CASSQAGTSGSSYNEQFF. The CDR3 DNA follows: TGCGCCAGCAGCCAAGCCGGGACTAGCGGGAGCTCCTACAATGAGCAGTTCTTC.

V gene TRBV7-9 combines with J gene TRBJ1-1; no clear D. Trimming pared 2 bases from V and 2 bases from J, leaving 9 bases between. The germline V gene encodes CDR1 SEHNR and CDR2 FQNEAQ (reference sequence). CDR3 length: 14 amino acids. CDR3 nucleotides: TGTGCCAGCAGCTTAATTGGGCGAAACACTGAAGCTTTCTTT. Amino acids: CASSLIGRNTEAFF.

This chain links TRBV9 with TRBJ1-1; the D is unclear. CDR1 and CDR2 (germline): SGDLS, YYNGEE. Trimming cost V 0 bases and J 2 bases, with 5 bases left between them. The CDR3 extends over 13 amino acids. The CDR3 loop reads CASSVGPNTEAFF. The CDR3 bases are TGTGCCAGCAGCGTAGGACCTAACACTGAAGCTTTCTTT.

V is TRBV19 and J is TRBJ1-6; 8 bases map to TRBD1. The CDR3 totals 14 residues. Trimming cost V 5 bases and J 10 bases; bases outside gene matches: 7. Germline V gives CDR1 LNHDA, CDR2 SQIVND (reference sequence). The DNA for the CDR3 is TGTGCCAGTAGTTTAACAGGGGGACGATCACCCCTCCACTTT. Translation gives CASSLTGGRSPLHF.

The V gene is TRBV7-9, the J gene TRBJ2-5; D is uncertain. The length of the CDR3 is 14 residues. Germline V gene data show CDR1 as SEHNR and CDR2 as FQNEAQ (reference sequence). Trimming shortened V by 0 bases and J by 4 bases, and 9 bases separated the two germline ends. This CDR3 is CASSLASSVETQYF. In DNA form, the CDR3 reads TGTGCCAGCAGCTTAGCCAGCAGCGTAGAGACCCAGTACTTC. Complete variable domain (other parts from reference TRBV7-9 and TRBJ2-5): DTGVSQNPRHKITKRGQNVTFRCDPISEHNRLYWYRQTLGQGPEFLTYFQNEAQLEKSRLLSDRFSAERPKGSFSTLEIQRTEQGDSAMYLCASSLASSVETQYFGPGTRLLVL.

The sample holds one count of this clone. J is TRBJ2-7 and V is TRBV9; possibly TRBD2 for D (6 bases). The ends were cut back, 2 bases at V and 2 bases at J, with 20 bases in the middle. Germline CDR1 SGDLS, CDR2 YYNGEE. The length of the CDR3 is 17 residues. The CDR3 DNA reads TGTGCCAGCAGCGTTTTACCAGTAGGCGGAGGGGCCTACGAGCAGTACTTC. Its protein product is CASSVLPVGGGAYEQYF.

CDR3 DNA sequence: TGCGCCAGCAGCTTTTCGCGGAAGAACACCGGGGAGCTGTTTTTT. Translating gives CASSFSRKNTGELFF. The chain couples TRBV5-1 to TRBJ2-2, with D uncertain. CDR3 length equals 15 residues. Trimming took off 2 bases at V and 1 base at J, with 9 bases between the two ends. Per the germline V gene, CDR1 is SGHRS and CDR2 is YFSETQ.

The rearrangement links TRBV2 to TRBJ2-1; D tentatively reads TRBD1 or TRBD2 (6 bases each). This CDR3 has 13 amino acids. The germline CDR1 and CDR2 sequences are SNHLY and FYNNEI. With 6 bases removed from V and 6 bases from J, the gap between germline ends came to 12 bases. The CDR3 bases are TGTGCCAGCAGCTCCAGGGGAGGCAATGAGCAGTTCTTC. Its protein product is CASSSRGGNEQFF. Looking up the rest from reference TRBV2 and TRBJ2-1 gives the full variable domain: EPEVTQTPSHQVTQMGQEVILRCVPISNHLYFYWYRQILGQKVEFLVSFYNNEISEKSEIFDDQFSVERPDGSNFTLKIRSTKLEDSAMYFCASSSRGGNEQFFGPGTRLTVL.

The rearrangement joins TRBV6-6 to TRBJ1-5; 8 nucleotides align to TRBD1. The germline CDR1 and CDR2 sequences are MNHNY and SVGAGI (reference sequence). The CDR3 runs 14 residues. V dropped 6 bases and J dropped 6; count of bases not matched to a gene: 7. The CDR3 DNA reads TGTGCCAGCAGCGGGGAACAGGGGGGTCAGCCCCAGCATTTT. Amino acids: CASSGEQGGQPQHF.

V usage is TRBV5-1 and J usage is TRBJ2-1; TRBD2 aligns across 7 bases. There are 19 residues in the CDR3. Germline loops: CDR1 SGHRS, CDR2 YFSETQ. Trimming at V came to 4 bases and at J to 1 base, leaving 17 bases not matched to a gene. CDR3 residues: CASSPEGGSAFLSYNEQFF. The CDR3 DNA is TGCGCCAGCAGCCCCGAGGGCGGGAGCGCCTTTCTATCCTACAATGAGCAGTTCTTC. Combining the CDR3 with reference TRBV5-1 and TRBJ2-1 gives the whole variable domain KAGVTQTPRYLIKTRGQQVTLSCSPISGHRSVSWYQQTPGQGLQFLFEYFSETQRNKGNFPGRFSGRQFSNSRSEMNVSTLELGDSALYLCASSPEGGSAFLSYNEQFFGPGTRLTVL.

Remarks on this clone: Distinct nucleotide sequences in the sample also encode this CDR3. This rearrangement joins TRBV12-3 or TRBV12-4 to TRBJ1-2; 11 bases fit TRBD1. J was trimmed by 6 bases and V by 3 bases; bases with no gene match: 0. This CDR3 has 13 residues. CDR3 nucleotides: TGTGCCAGCAGTTTGGACAGGGGGCATGGCTACACCTTC. It is translated as CASSLDRGHGYTF.

This sequence joins TRBV5-4 and TRBJ2-2, with no clear D. Germline values: CDR1 SGHNT, CDR2 YYREEE (reference sequence). The germline V and J ends were trimmed by 0 bases and 6 bases, with 15 bases remaining between them. The CDR3 extends over 16 amino acids. The CDR3 spells CASSLGAVGLAGELFF. In DNA form, the CDR3 reads TGTGCCAGCAGCTTGGGCGCTGTGGGTCTCGCCGGGGAGCTGTTTTTT.

The V call is TRBV7-9, the J call TRBJ2-1; D perhaps matches TRBD1 (7 bases). The germline CDR1 and CDR2 sequences are SEHNR and FQNEAQ (reference sequence). The CDR3 runs to 17 residues. The V gene lost 2 bases and the J gene lost 0 bases, with 14 bases spanning the gap. The CDR3 is CASSLRRGPSSYNEQFF. The CDR3 nucleotides are TGTGCCAGCAGCTTAAGGAGGGGGCCATCCTCCTACAATGAGCAGTTCTTC.

The rearrangement links TRBV4-3 to TRBJ2-3; weak D call: TRBD1 (5 bases). CDR1 and CDR2 from the germline V gene are LGHNA and YSLEER. V lost 5 bases to trimming and J lost 3 bases, with 12 bases between them. This CDR3 has 14 residues. The CDR3 DNA sequence: TGCGCCAGCAGCGAAGGGGTGTTGACAGATACGCAGTATTTT. Amino acid sequence: CASSEGVLTDTQYF.

The J gene is TRBJ2-2, the V gene TRBV10-1, with TRBD1 matching over 10 bases. CDR1 and CDR2 from the germline V gene are WNHNN and SYGVQD (reference sequence). The CDR3 runs to 13 residues. The ends lost 6 bases at V and 8 bases at J; junction bases unmatched: 3. CDR3 sequence: CASRGQGSGELFF. DNA for the CDR3: TGCGCCAGCAGGGGACAGGGGTCAGGGGAGCTGTTTTTT.